The 24 T cell receptor beta chains below were found in one sample sequenced in a study of beta chain features in type 1 diabetes. Study-wide findings and caveats: Significant though moderate, a shortening of TCRB CDR3s appeared in all four CD4+ subsets of Type 1 diabetes patients.

These receptors' targets are unknown. All of the isolated RNA was reverse transcribed, so expressed TCRB transcripts were sequenced. Measured with immunoSEQ multiplex PCR; TCRdb has only the in-frame clones, and not every one. Of roughly 230,000 clones listed, around 9.9% are singletons. Sequencing was performed on naive CD4+ T cells from blood. Receptors were obtained from a young man with type 1 diabetes.

This chain connects TRBV6-5 to TRBJ2-1; TRBD2 matches 10 bases. Germline V CDR1 and CDR2: MNHEY, SVGAGI. J gave up 6 bases and V 4 bases, and 9 bases lay outside the gene matches. The CDR3 totals 16 residues. This CDR3 reads CASSLLLSGGRNEQFF. The DNA of the CDR3 is TGTGCCAGCAGTTTGCTCCTTAGCGGGGGGCGCAATGAGCAGTTCTTC.

The chain carries TRBV14 and TRBJ2-1; TRBD2 might be the D (6 bases). Trimming shortened V by 1 base and J by 0 bases, and 13 bases separated the two germline ends. The germline CDR1 and CDR2 sequences are SGHDN and FVKESK. The length of the CDR3 is 17 residues. The CDR3 DNA is TGTGCCAGCAGCCAAGTTCGGGGGTCGTACTCCTACAATGAGCAGTTCTTC. This sequence encodes CASSQVRGSYSYNEQFF.

This clone came up a few times. This sequence joins TRBV5-1 and TRBJ2-2; TRBD1 matches at 7 bases. The CDR3 is 15 amino acids. The junction had 3 bases not matched to a gene; V was cut back by 4 bases and J by 0 bases. The germline CDR1 and CDR2 sequences are SGHRS and YFSETQ. The CDR3 DNA reads as TGCGCCAGCAGCCGTGGACAGGCGAACACCGGGGAGCTGTTTTTT. It yields the protein CASSRGQANTGELFF.

As concerns this clone: Different DNA sequences within this sample yield the same CDR3. The chain is built from TRBV7-2 and TRBJ2-3; tentatively, D is TRBD2 (5 bases). This CDR3 comprises 14 residues. The germline CDR1 and CDR2 sequences are SGHTA and FQGNSA. Trimming removed 2 bases at V and 1 base at J, with 7 bases between. The CDR3 protein is CASSLRGGTDTQYF. CDR3 DNA sequence: TGTGCCAGCAGCTTACGGGGAGGCACAGATACGCAGTATTTT.

This clone was recorded a few times. V is TRBV7-2 and J is TRBJ2-7, with 7 positions matching TRBD2. Germline assignment: CDR1 SGHTA and CDR2 FQGNSA. There are 16 residues in the CDR3. With 2 bases clipped from V and 4 bases from J, the junction kept 11 bases outside the gene matches. The CDR3 bases are TGTGCCAGCAGCTTACAAAACTTGGCGGGGGAATACGAGCAGTACTTC. Translated, it gives CASSLQNLAGEYEQYF.

The rearrangement joins TRBV5-1 to TRBJ1-1, with unresolved D. Germline CDR1 is SGHRS and CDR2 is YFSETQ. Trimming stripped 5 bases from V and 1 base from J, with 12 bases between. The length of the CDR3 is 14 residues. The CDR3 DNA sequence: TGCGCCAGCAGACTCGGCGAGGGGAACACTGAAGCTTTCTTT. This codes for CASRLGEGNTEAFF.

Only a few counts were recorded for this clone. The V call is TRBV2, the J call TRBJ2-5; D possibly corresponds to TRBD1 (6 bases). Trimming stripped 8 bases from V and 3 bases from J, with 19 bases between. The germline V gene encodes CDR1 SNHLY and CDR2 FYNNEI. The CDR3 covers 15 residues. CDR3 sequence: CASDTYGQSEETQYF. The CDR3 DNA follows: TGTGCCAGCGACACATACGGACAGTCGGAAGAGACCCAGTACTTC.

There are a few counts of this clone. The rearrangement uses TRBV4-3 and TRBJ2-3, with a possible D match to TRBD2 (5 bases). Germline loops: CDR1 LGHNA, CDR2 YSLEER. The CDR3 totals 15 residues. Trimming removed 1 base at V and 2 bases at J, with 10 bases between. The CDR3 DNA reads TGCGCCAGCAGCCAAGGACAAGCGGTCACAGATACGCAGTATTTT. Residues: CASSQGQAVTDTQYF.

This clone turned up a few times. This chain uses TRBV5-6 with TRBJ1-1; 8 positions match TRBD1. The CDR3 extends over 13 amino acids. CDR1 is SGHDT, CDR2 YYEEEE, per germline. The V segment lost 4 bases and the J segment 7 bases; nucleotides outside the gene matches: 6. The DNA of the CDR3 is TGTGCCAGCAGCACGGGACAGGCGCGTGAAGCTTTCTTT. Residues: CASSTGQAREAFF. Variable domain in full (rest from reference TRBV5-6 and TRBJ1-1): DAGVTQSPTHLIKTRGQQVTLRCSPKSGHDTVSWYQQALGQGPQFIFQYYEEEERQRGNFPDRFSGHQFPNYSSELNVNALLLGDSALYLCASSTGQAREAFFGQGTRLTVV.

The chain has TRBV5-1 and TRBJ1-1; D may be TRBD1 (6 bases). The germline V gene encodes CDR1 SGHRS and CDR2 YFSETQ. This CDR3 comprises 14 residues. Trimming took off 2 bases at V and 0 bases at J, with 8 bases between the two ends. Written as DNA, the CDR3 is TGCGCCAGCAGCTTTGGGGGCTTGAACACTGAAGCTTTCTTT. It encodes CASSFGGLNTEAFF.

This clone has only a few counts. The rearrangement joins TRBV29-1 to TRBJ1-3, with no clear D. This CDR3 is 12 amino acids long. V lost 6 bases and J lost 2, with 8 bases in between. Germline V gene lookup returns CDR1 SQVTM and CDR2 ANQGSEA. For the CDR3, the DNA is TGCAGCGTCCGGTCCGCTGGAAACACCATATATTTT. It codes for CSVRSAGNTIYF.

This sequence joins TRBV11-2 and TRBJ1-1, with 8 bases matching TRBD1. The CDR3 sequence is 14 residues long. V lost 5 bases, J lost 1 base, and 3 bases stayed unmatched. Germline lookup yields CDR1 SGHAT and CDR2 FQNNGV. CDR3 sequence reads: CASSPGQGNTEAFF. Written as DNA, the CDR3 is TGTGCCAGCAGCCCAGGACAGGGGAACACTGAAGCTTTCTTT.

The rearrangement links TRBV9 to TRBJ2-3; 8 nucleotides line up with TRBD2. In germline, CDR1 is SGDLS, CDR2 YYNGEE. Trimming cost V 0 bases and J 4 bases; bases outside gene matches: 4. This CDR3 spans 15 amino acids. This chain's CDR3 is CASSVAGGLSDTQYF. CDR3 DNA sequence: TGTGCCAGCAGCGTAGCGGGGGGGCTTTCAGATACGCAGTATTTT.

This clone was found a few times. This chain connects TRBV29-1 to TRBJ2-5; 14 nucleotides match TRBD2. TRBJ2-7 explains the end of the DNA better; the J call may be wrong. The CDR3 totals 15 residues. In germline, CDR1 is SQVTM, CDR2 ANQGSEA. CDR3 in amino acids: CSAAGTSGGLIEQYF. For the CDR3, the DNA is TGCAGCGCGGCCGGGACTAGCGGGGGTCTCATCGAGCAGTACTTC.

This sequence joins TRBV4-3 and TRBJ2-1, with 11 bases that match TRBD2. There are 12 residues in the CDR3. The germline V gene has CDR1 LGHNA and CDR2 YSLEER. The trim removed 6 bases at V and 10 bases at J, leaving 2 bases unmatched. CDR3 amino acids: CASSGTSGEQFF. CDR3 nucleotides: TGCGCCAGCAGTGGGACTAGCGGAGAGCAGTTCTTC.

This chain connects TRBV2 to TRBJ1-3; possibly TRBD1 for D (6 bases). Trimming shortened V by 5 bases and J by 1 base, and 12 bases separated the two germline ends. The CDR3 length is 15 residues. The germline CDR1 and CDR2 sequences are SNHLY and FYNNEI. In DNA form, the CDR3 reads TGTGCCAGCAGTCGAGACAGGTTTTCTGGAAACACCATATATTTT. The encoded protein is CASSRDRFSGNTIYF.

This clone appeared a few times. The V and J genes are TRBV9 and TRBJ2-2; perhaps TRBD1 as D (5 bases). This CDR3 has 15 amino acids. Germline CDR1 and CDR2: SGDLS and YYNGEE. Trimming shortened V by 1 base and J by 2 bases, and 9 bases separated the two germline ends. In DNA form, the CDR3 reads TGTGCCAGCAGCGTACGACAGTTTAACACCGGGGAGCTGTTTTTT. Its protein is CASSVRQFNTGELFF.

A few counts support this clone. The chain links TRBV18 to TRBJ1-1; 7 bases agree with TRBD1. J was trimmed by 4 bases and V by 2 bases; bases with no gene match: 4. The CDR3 loop spans 14 amino acids. The germline V gene encodes CDR1 KGHSH and CDR2 LQKENI. The CDR3 sequence is CASSPISGGTEAFF. The CDR3 DNA sequence: TGTGCCAGCTCACCAATTTCAGGGGGCACTGAAGCTTTCTTT. The full variable domain, completed using reference TRBV18 and TRBJ1-1, is NAGVMQNPRHLVRRRGQEARLRCSPMKGHSHVYWYRQLPEEGLKFMVYLQKENIIDESGMPKERFSAEFPKEGPSILRIQQVVRGDSAAYFCASSPISGGTEAFFGQGTRLTVV.

The chain recombines TRBV6-1 with TRBJ2-7; 8 bases map to TRBD1. V shed 8 bases and J 2 bases; nucleotides not matched to a gene: 2. Germline V gene sequence: CDR1 MNHNS, CDR2 SASEGT. There are 12 residues in the CDR3. CDR3: CASRDRTYEQYF. The CDR3 coding sequence is TGTGCCAGCCGGGACAGGACCTACGAGCAGTACTTC.

The rearrangement uses TRBV7-9 and TRBJ1-2; D is unresolved. From germline, CDR1 is SEHNR and CDR2 FQNEAQ (reference sequence). The CDR3 covers 12 residues. Trimming pared 5 bases from V and 1 base from J, leaving 5 bases between. The CDR3 loop reads CASSNINYGYTF. The CDR3 coding sequence is TGTGCCAGCAGCAATATTAACTATGGCTACACCTTC.

This clone has just a few counts. The gene calls are TRBV18 and TRBJ1-5; 8 bases match TRBD1. CDR3 length: 14 amino acids. After removal of 3 bases from V and 2 bases from J, the junction contained 0 bases not matched to a gene. Germline CDR1 is KGHSH and CDR2 is LQKENI. The CDR3 DNA sequence: TGTGCCAGCTCACCGGACAGGGGCAATCAGCCCCAGCATTTT. Protein sequence: CASSPDRGNQPQHF. The complete variable domain, with remaining parts taken from reference TRBV18 and TRBJ1-5, reads NAGVMQNPRHLVRRRGQEARLRCSPMKGHSHVYWYRQLPEEGLKFMVYLQKENIIDESGMPKERFSAEFPKEGPSILRIQQVVRGDSAAYFCASSPDRGNQPQHFGDGTRLSIL.

In the case of this clone: Other DNA sequences in this sample translate to the same CDR3. J is TRBJ2-7 and V is TRBV5-4; 8 bases are shared with TRBD2. The CDR3 totals 14 residues. CDR1 is SGHNT, CDR2 YYREEE, per germline (reference sequence). Trimming at V came to 3 bases and at J to 3 bases, leaving 5 bases not matched to a gene. CDR3 bases: TGTGCCAGCAGCTCCGGGACTAGTCTCTACGAGCAGTACTTC. Its protein product is CASSSGTSLYEQYF. The full variable domain, its missing parts supplied by reference TRBV5-4 and TRBJ2-7, is ETGVTQSPTHLIKTRGQQVTLRCSSQSGHNTVSWYQQALGQGPQFIFQYYREEENGRGNFPPRFSGLQFPNYSSELNVNALELDDSALYLCASSSGTSLYEQYFGPGTRLTVT.

The chain joins TRBV4-1 to TRBJ2-1; TRBD1 might be the D (6 bases). Germline CDR1 and CDR2: MGHRA and YSYEKL. This CDR3 comprises 15 residues. The V gene lost 0 bases and the J gene lost 5 bases, with 11 bases spanning the gap. CDR3 loop: CASSQEPTGNNEQFF. The CDR3 DNA reads as TGCGCCAGCAGCCAAGAGCCCACAGGGAACAATGAGCAGTTCTTC.

This clone has more than one count but fewer than ten. V gene TRBV6-5 combines with J gene TRBJ2-7; a weak D match, TRBD1 (6 bases). V dropped 6 bases and J dropped 4 bases, with 13 bases sitting between them. In germline, CDR1 is MNHEY, CDR2 SVGAGI. The CDR3 consists of 13 residues. The DNA for the CDR3 is TGTGCCAGCAGGACCGGGACAAAATACGAGCAGTACTTC. It codes for CASRTGTKYEQYF.